These 6 T cell receptor beta chains share one sample of origin, sequenced in a study of blood T cell repertoires in COVID-19. TCRdb's table, derived via immunoSEQ multiplex PCR, lists solely in-frame clones and lacks some. The table has 270,000 or so clones, 65% to 90% seen once. Sequencing was done on a sample of peripheral blood. Receptor source: a human donor in a cohort sampled during active COVID-19.

The J gene is TRBJ2-3, the V gene TRBV24-1; no clear D gene. Between the trimmed V and J ends, which lost 3 bases and 2 bases, there was a span of 5 bases. CDR1 and CDR2 (germline): KGHDR, SFDVKD. This CDR3 is 13 amino acids long. The CDR3 loop is CATSDRPTDTQYF. CDR3 nucleotide sequence: TGTGCCACCAGTGATCGTCCCACAGATACGCAGTATTTT.

The chain joins TRBV7-2 to TRBJ2-1, with 7 bases identical to TRBD1. This CDR3 is 15 amino acids long. Germline V gene lookup returns CDR1 SGHTA and CDR2 FQGNSA. The junction had 9 bases not matched to a gene; V was cut back by 4 bases and J by 6 bases. CDR3 in amino acids: CASSSSSRGINEQFF. The CDR3 DNA sequence: TGTGCCAGCAGCTCTAGTTCCAGGGGGATCAATGAGCAGTTCTTC.

This clone has just a few counts. This chain connects TRBV6-2 or TRBV6-3 to TRBJ2-7; possibly TRBD1 for D (5 bases). CDR3 length: 11 residues. The V end was cut by 6 bases, the J end by 7 bases, with 10 bases between. The germline V gene has CDR1 MNHEY and CDR2 SVGEGT. The CDR3 spells CASSHDREQYF. CDR3 in DNA: TGTGCCAGCAGCCACGACAGAGAGCAGTACTTC.

The chain recombines TRBV4-2 with TRBJ2-1; 13 bases fit TRBD2. The ends lost 0 bases at V and 0 bases at J; junction bases unmatched: 8. Germline lookup yields CDR1 LGHNA and CDR2 YNFKEQ. The CDR3 runs 20 residues. CDR3 sequence reads: CASSQDSGLAGPSSYNEQFF. For the CDR3, the DNA is TGTGCCAGCAGCCAAGACTCGGGACTAGCGGGACCCAGCTCCTACAATGAGCAGTTCTTC.

The V call is TRBV15, the J call TRBJ2-1; D gene uncertain. The V end lost 9 bases, the J end lost 1 base, and 22 bases lay between the germline ends. This CDR3 comprises 17 residues. Germline CDR1 is LNHNV and CDR2 is YYDKDF (reference sequence). The CDR3 protein is CATRPRPPNRSYNEQFF. The CDR3 DNA follows: TGTGCCACTAGGCCTAGGCCGCCTAATAGATCCTACAATGAGCAGTTCTTC.

The rearrangement uses TRBV5-8 and TRBJ1-1, with 8 bases fitting TRBD1. V shed 4 bases and J 3 bases; nucleotides not matched to a gene: 5. Germline lookup yields CDR1 SGHTS and CDR2 YDEGEE. This CDR3 has 14 amino acids. The chain's CDR3 is CASSLMTGDTEAFF. DNA for the CDR3: TGTGCCAGCAGCCTCATGACAGGGGACACTGAAGCTTTCTTT. The variable domain in full, completed from reference TRBV5-8 and TRBJ1-1, reads EAGVTQSPTHLIKTRGQQATLRCSPISGHTSVYWYQQALGLGLQFLLWYDEGEERNRGNFPPRFSGRQFPNYSSELNVNALELEDSALYLCASSLMTGDTEAFFGQGTRLTVV.